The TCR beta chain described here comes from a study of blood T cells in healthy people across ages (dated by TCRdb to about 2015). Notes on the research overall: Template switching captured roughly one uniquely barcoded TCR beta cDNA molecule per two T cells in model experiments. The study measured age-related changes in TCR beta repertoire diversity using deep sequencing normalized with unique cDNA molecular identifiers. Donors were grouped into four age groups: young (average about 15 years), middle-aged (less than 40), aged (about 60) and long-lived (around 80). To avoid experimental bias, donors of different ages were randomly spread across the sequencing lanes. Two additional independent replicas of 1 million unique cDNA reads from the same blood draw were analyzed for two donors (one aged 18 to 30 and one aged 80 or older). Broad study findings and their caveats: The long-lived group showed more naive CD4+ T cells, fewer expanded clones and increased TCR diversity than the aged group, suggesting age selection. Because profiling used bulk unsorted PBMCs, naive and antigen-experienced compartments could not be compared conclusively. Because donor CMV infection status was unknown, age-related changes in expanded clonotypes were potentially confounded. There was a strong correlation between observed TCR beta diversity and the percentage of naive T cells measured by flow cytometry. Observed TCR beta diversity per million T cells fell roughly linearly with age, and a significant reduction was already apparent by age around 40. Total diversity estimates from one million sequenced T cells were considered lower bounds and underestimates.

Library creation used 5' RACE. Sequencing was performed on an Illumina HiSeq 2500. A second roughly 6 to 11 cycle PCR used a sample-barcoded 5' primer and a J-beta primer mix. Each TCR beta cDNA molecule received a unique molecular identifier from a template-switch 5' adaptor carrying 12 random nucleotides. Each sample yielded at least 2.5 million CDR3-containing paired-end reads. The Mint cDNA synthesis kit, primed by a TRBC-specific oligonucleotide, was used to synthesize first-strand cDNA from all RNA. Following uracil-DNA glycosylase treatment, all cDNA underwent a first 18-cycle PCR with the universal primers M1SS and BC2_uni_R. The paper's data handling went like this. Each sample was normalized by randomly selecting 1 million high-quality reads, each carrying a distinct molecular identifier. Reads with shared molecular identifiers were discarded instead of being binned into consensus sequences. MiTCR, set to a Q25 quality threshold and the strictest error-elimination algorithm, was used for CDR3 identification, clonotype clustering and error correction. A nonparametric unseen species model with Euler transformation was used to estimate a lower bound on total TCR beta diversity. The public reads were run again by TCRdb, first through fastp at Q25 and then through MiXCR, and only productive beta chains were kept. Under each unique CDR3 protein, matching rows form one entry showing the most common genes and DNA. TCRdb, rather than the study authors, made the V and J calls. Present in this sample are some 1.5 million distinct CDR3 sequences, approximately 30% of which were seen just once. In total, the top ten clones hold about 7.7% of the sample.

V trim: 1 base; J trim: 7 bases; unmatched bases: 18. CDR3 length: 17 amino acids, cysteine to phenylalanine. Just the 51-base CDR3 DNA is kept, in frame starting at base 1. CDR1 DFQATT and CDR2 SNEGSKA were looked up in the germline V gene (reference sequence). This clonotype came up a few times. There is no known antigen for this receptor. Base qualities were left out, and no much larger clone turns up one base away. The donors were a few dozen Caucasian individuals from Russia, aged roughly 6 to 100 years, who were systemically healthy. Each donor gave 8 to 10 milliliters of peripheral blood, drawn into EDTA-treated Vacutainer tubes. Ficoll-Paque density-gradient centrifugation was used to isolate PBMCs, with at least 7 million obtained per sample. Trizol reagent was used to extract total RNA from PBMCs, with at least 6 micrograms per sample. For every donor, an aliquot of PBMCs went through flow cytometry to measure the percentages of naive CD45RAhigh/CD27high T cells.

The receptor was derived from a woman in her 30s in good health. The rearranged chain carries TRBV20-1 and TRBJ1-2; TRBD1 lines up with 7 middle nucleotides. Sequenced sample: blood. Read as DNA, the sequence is TGCAGTGCTAGAGTTACCCCGGGGAAGGGGGCGGAGGCTGGCTACACCTTC. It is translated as CSARVTPGKGAEAGYTF.